The sample holds a few counts of the clone carrying this T cell receptor (beta chain). Its antigen is not known. Genomic DNA provided the template from which TCR beta VDJ and CDR3 profiles were obtained. TCRdb passed the reads through MiXCR, listing each CDR3 protein once. Of fewer than 200,000 distinct CDR3 sequences in the sample, around half were seen once. The data originate from a study of CD8+CD57+ T cells in acquired aplastic anemia. Patients chosen for sequencing had CD8+CD57+ cells that had expanded, as shown by flow cytometry. Study-level results: The CD8+ Simpson's diversity of patients and controls was not significantly different.

V lost 3 bases and J 3 bases, leaving 8 bases between the germline ends. Looked up from germline, CDR1 is KGHSH and CDR2 is LQKENI. This CDR3 comprises 13 residues. Input material: sorted CD4+, CD8+, or CD8+CD57+ T cells (not recorded which) from PBMCs. This TCR was sampled from a human donor with aplastic anemia. The genes are TRBV18 and TRBJ1-1; D ambiguous. The CDR3 sequence is CASSPRRDTEAFF. The CDR3 nucleotides read TGTGCCAGCTCACCTCGACGGGACACTGAAGCTTTCTTT.